This T cell receptor (beta chain) was sequenced during a study of cytomegalovirus exposure and HLA in healthy donors. Overall study: Among about 179 million T cells, an earlier analysis found 120 million or so unique TCR beta sequences.

The primer mix had 60 Vbeta and 13 Jbeta primers. Some clones are missing from TCRdb's copy, which holds only in-frame ones; the method was immunoSEQ multiplex PCR. The sample records tens of thousands of clones, roughly 80% being singletons. As to this clone: Its antigen remains unidentified.

The CDR3 sequence is 15 residues long. The ends lost 4 bases at V and 1 base at J; junction bases unmatched: 6. CDR1 is SGHDT and CDR2 is YYEEEE in the germline V gene. Study outcomes and limitations: Prior analysis indicated that the majority of TCR beta V segments exhibited productivity approximately 90% or approximately 30% of the time.

The origin of this receptor is a woman in her 30s in good health and CMV-seropositive. Input material: PBMCs. V is TRBV5-6 and J is TRBJ1-1, with 8 bases identical to TRBD1. The CDR3 bases are TGTGCCAGCAGCGGAAACAGGGGGAGGAACACTGAAGCTTTCTTT. Its protein is CASSGNRGRNTEAFF.